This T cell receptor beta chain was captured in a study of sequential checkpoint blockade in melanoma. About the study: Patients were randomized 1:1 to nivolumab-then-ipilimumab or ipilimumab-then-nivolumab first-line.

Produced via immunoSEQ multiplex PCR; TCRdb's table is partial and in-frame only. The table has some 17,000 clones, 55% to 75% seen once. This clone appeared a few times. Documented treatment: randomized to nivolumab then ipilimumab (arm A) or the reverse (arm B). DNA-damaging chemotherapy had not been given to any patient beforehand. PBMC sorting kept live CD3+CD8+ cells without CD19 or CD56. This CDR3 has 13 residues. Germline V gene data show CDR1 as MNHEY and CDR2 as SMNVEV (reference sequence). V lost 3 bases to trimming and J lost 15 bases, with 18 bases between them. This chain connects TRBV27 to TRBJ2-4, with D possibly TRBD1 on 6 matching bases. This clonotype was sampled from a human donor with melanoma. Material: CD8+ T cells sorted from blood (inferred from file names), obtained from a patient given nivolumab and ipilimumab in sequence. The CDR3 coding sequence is TGTGCCAGCAGTTTGGTGGTCACCGGGACACCGTACTTC. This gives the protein CASSLVVTGTPYF.